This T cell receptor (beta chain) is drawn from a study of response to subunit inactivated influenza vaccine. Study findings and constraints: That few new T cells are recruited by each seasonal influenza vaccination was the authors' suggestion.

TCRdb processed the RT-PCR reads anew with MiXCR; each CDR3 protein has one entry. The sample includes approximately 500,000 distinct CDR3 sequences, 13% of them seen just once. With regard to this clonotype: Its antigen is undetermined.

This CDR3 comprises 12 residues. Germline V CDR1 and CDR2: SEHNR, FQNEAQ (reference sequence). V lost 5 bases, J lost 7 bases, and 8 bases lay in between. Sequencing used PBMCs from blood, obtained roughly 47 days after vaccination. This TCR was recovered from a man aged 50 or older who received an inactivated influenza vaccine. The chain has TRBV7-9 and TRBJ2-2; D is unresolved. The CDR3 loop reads CASSPEVGELFF. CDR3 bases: TGTGCCAGCAGCCCAGAGGTCGGGGAGCTGTTTTTT.